These T cell receptor beta chains were read from a single sample in a study of blood T cell repertoires in COVID-19. Libraries were prepared by immunoSEQ multiplex PCR; TCRdb keeps only in-frame clonotypes and omits some of them. The table shows 430,000 or so clones, with 80% to 90% occurring only once. The sequenced sample consisted of peripheral blood. These receptors were taken from a man between 18 and 29 years old with COVID-19, enrolled during active disease. CDR3s include the opening cysteine and the closing phenylalanine or tryptophan. The order of the fields is clone size, J gene, D gene, V gene, CDR3 length, CDR3 protein, CDR3 DNA. The D gene is left open where the match is weak. A row's size may be missing; if present it is once, few, many or a size class.

. TRBJ2-2 TRBD2 TRBV11-3 19 CASSPIGLAGGLGTGELFF TGTGCCAGCAGCCCCATTGGACTAGCGGGAGGCCTAGGGACCGGGGAGCTGTTTTTT
. TRBJ2-5 . TRBV7-8 17 CASSRRSGFSGQETQYF TGTGCCAGCAGCCGCAGGTCAGGGTTTAGTGGGCAAGAGACCCAGTACTTC
once TRBJ1-6 . TRBV30 15 CAWSVRAGGNSPLHF TGTGCCTGGAGTGTTCGAGCGGGGGGCAATTCACCCCTCCACTTT
few TRBJ2-2 . TRBV6-1 13 CASSESGTGELFF TGTGCCAGCAGTGAATCGGGCACCGGGGAGCTGTTTTTT
once TRBJ2-5 . TRBV6-5 13 CASSSTTQETQYF TGTGCCAGCAGCTCAACAACGCAAGAGACCCAGTACTTC
. TRBJ1-2 TRBD1 TRBV2 14 CASSPGQGNYGYTF TGTGCCAGCAGTCCGGGACAGGGGAACTATGGCTACACCTTC
once TRBJ1-2 . TRBV5-4 12 CASSLNGYGYTF TGTGCCAGCAGCTTGAACGGCTATGGCTACACCTTC
once TRBJ1-2 . TRBV11-2 14 CASSLAGTGSGYTF TGTGCCAGCAGCTTAGCCGGTACAGGATCCGGCTACACCTTC
. TRBJ2-1 TRBD2 TRBV6-5 15 CASQTLAGNWHEQFF TGTGCCAGCCAAACTCTAGCGGGAAATTGGCATGAGCAGTTCTTC
. TRBJ2-7 . TRBV7-8 16 CASSARTTGTNYEQYF TGTGCCAGCAGCGCGAGGACAACCGGGACAAACTACGAGCAGTACTTC
. TRBJ1-6 . TRBV27 14 CASSYPGPNAPLHF TGTGCCAGCAGTTACCCTGGGCCTAATGCACCCCTCCACTTT
. TRBJ2-3 . TRBV7-9 13 CASSLAGADTQYF TGTGCCAGCAGCTTAGCGGGAGCAGATACGCAGTATTTT
. TRBJ1-1 . TRBV5-8 15 CASSLSPGVNTEAFF TGTGCCAGCAGCTTGAGCCCGGGGGTGAACACTGAAGCTTTCTTT
once TRBJ2-1 TRBD2 TRBV6-1 15 CASSDGLGSYNEQFF TGTGCCAGCAGTGATGGACTAGGCTCCTACAATGAGCAGTTCTTC
once TRBJ2-7 . TRBV7-8 14 CASSLWPGGHEQYF TGTGCCAGCAGCTTATGGCCCGGCGGCCACGAGCAGTACTTC
. TRBJ2-2 . TRBV4-1 15 CASSQQGGNTGELFF TGCGCCAGCAGCCAGCAGGGGGGGAACACCGGGGAGCTGTTTTTT
. TRBJ1-5 TRBD1 TRBV7-9 16 CASSQGTGAGNQPQHF TGTGCCAGCAGCCAAGGGACAGGGGCTGGCAATCAGCCCCAGCATTTT
. TRBJ2-5 TRBD2 TRBV7-2 14 CASSSAGAGETQYF TGTGCCAGCAGCTCAGCGGGAGCTGGGGAGACCCAGTACTTC